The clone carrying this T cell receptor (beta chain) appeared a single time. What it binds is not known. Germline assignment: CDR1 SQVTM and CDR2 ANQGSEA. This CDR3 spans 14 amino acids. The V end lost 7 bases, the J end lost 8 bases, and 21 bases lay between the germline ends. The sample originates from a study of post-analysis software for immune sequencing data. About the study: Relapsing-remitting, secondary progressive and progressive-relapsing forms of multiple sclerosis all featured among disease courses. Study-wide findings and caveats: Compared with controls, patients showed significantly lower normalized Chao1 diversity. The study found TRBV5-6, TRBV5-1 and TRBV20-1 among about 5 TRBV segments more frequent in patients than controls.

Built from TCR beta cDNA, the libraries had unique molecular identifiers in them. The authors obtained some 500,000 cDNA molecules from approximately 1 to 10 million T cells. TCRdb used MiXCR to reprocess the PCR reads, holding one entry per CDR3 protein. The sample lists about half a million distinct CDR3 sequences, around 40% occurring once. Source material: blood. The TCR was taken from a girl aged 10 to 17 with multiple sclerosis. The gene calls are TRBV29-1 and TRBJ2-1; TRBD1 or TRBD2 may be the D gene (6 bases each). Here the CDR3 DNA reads TGCAGCGCGAACGATAAACTGGGGGGCGATGAGCAGTTCTTC. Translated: CSANDKLGGDEQFF.